These T cell receptor beta chains were read from a single sample in a study of T cell responses to AZD1222 COVID-19 vaccine. Sequencing was performed with immunoSEQ multiplex PCR; in TCRdb, only in-frame clones are kept and a portion is missing. The sample holds around 130,000 clones, around nine tenths seen once. Sample: peripheral blood, taken 28 days after the second AZD1222 dose. Every receptor here comes from an adult who received the AZD1222 COVID-19 vaccine. CDR3s include the opening cysteine and the closing phenylalanine or tryptophan. D genes are given only for firm matches. Size values are once, few and many counts, or a class for expanded clones, and some rows have none.

clone_size | j_call | d_call | v_call | cdr3_nt | cdr3_aa
NA | TRBJ2-7 | TRBD2 | TRBV28 | TGTGCCAGCAGTCAAATTCTAGCGGGAGCTAGGTACGAGCAGTACTTC | CASSQILAGARYEQYF
NA | TRBJ2-7 | NA | TRBV5-1 | TGCGCCAGCGGGGCAGGGTTCGCGGACGAGCAGTACTTC | CASGAGFADEQYF
NA | TRBJ2-7 | NA | TRBV28 | TGTGCCAGCAGTTTGGGGACCGGAGTGTACGAGCAGTACTTC | CASSLGTGVYEQYF
once | TRBJ1-4 | NA | TRBV5-1 | TGCGCCAGCAGCTTGGGGGCAGGGGTGGATAATGAAAAACTGTTTTTT | CASSLGAGVDNEKLFF
NA | TRBJ2-7 | NA | TRBV27 | TGTGCCAGCGGTCGGACTACGCTCTACGAGCAGTACTTC | CASGRTTLYEQYF
NA | TRBJ1-2 | NA | TRBV5-1 | TGCGCCAGCAGCCCGGTTCAGGATCCCTATGGCTACACCTTC | CASSPVQDPYGYTF
NA | TRBJ1-5 | NA | TRBV10-3 | TGTGCCATCAGTGAGTCCTTATATGGGCGTGGCAATCAGCCCCAGCATTTT | CAISESLYGRGNQPQHF
NA | TRBJ1-5 | NA | TRBV5-6 | TGTGCCAGCAGCTTGGATTCGGGGGGGCCCCATCAGCCCCAGCATTTT | CASSLDSGGPHQPQHF
NA | TRBJ2-7 | NA | TRBV27 | TGTGCCAGCAGTTCCTACAGGATCGGGCCCTACGAGCAGTACTTC | CASSSYRIGPYEQYF
NA | TRBJ1-5 | NA | TRBV6-6 | TGTGCCAGCAGTTACGGGGGTTCGCGTCAGCCCCAGCATTTT | CASSYGGSRQPQHF
NA | TRBJ2-3 | NA | TRBV4-3 | TGCGCCAGCAGCCAAGGCAGGGAGGTAGGGGGCGCGGGTACGCAGTATTTT | CASSQGREVGGAGTQYF
NA | TRBJ2-7 | NA | TRBV7-9 | TGTGCCAGCAGCACACTTCACGAGCAGTACTTC | CASSTLHEQYF
NA | TRBJ1-3 | NA | TRBV6-1 | TGTGCCAGCAGTGAAGGCCAGGACTCTGGAAACACCATATATTTT | CASSEGQDSGNTIYF
few | TRBJ2-7 | TRBD1 | TRBV7-3 | TGTGCCAGCAGCTTAACCGGGACAGACCCCCTGTACTTC | CASSLTGTDPLYF
NA | TRBJ1-1 | NA | TRBV7-3 | TGTGCCAGCAGCGCAACAGGGAACACTGAAGCTTTCTTT | CASSATGNTEAFF
NA | TRBJ1-3 | NA | TRBV4-3 | TGCGCCAGCAGCCAAGATAAGGGAAACACCATATATTTT | CASSQDKGNTIYF
NA | TRBJ1-5 | NA | TRBV15 | TGTGCCACCAGCAGGTCCTCGGGGGCCCAGCATTTT | CATSRSSGAQHF
NA | TRBJ1-6 | NA | TRBV19 | TGTGCCAGTAGGCCGATGGGGAATCTCTATAATTCACCCCTCCACTTT | CASRPMGNLYNSPLHF
NA | TRBJ1-2 | TRBD1 | TRBV7-9 | TGTGCCAGCAGCTTCGGTACCAGGGGGAACTATGGCTACACCTTC | CASSFGTRGNYGYTF
NA | TRBJ2-7 | TRBD1 | TRBV6-1 | TGTGCCAGCAGTGAAAGTCTGGGACAGGGGGCCTACGAGCAGTACTTC | CASSESLGQGAYEQYF
NA | TRBJ2-1 | TRBD2 | TRBV9 | TGTGCCAGCAGCGGATTCCCGGGGGGCTCCTACAATGAGCAGTTCTTC | CASSGFPGGSYNEQFF
NA | TRBJ1-2 | NA | TRBV29-1 | TGCAGCGCCGGAGAAAACTATGGCTACACCTTC | CSAGENYGYTF
NA | TRBJ2-2 | NA | TRBV19 | TGTGCCAGTAGCGGGGGACAAGTCACCGGGGAGCTGTTTTTT | CASSGGQVTGELFF
NA | TRBJ1-3 | NA | TRBV19 | TGTGCCAGTAGTACTGGCAGGGTCGAAAACACCATATATTTT | CASSTGRVENTIYF
NA | TRBJ1-5 | NA | TRBV7-2 | TGTGCCAGCAGCTTGATGGGCCAAAATCAGCCCCAGCATTTT | CASSLMGQNQPQHF
NA | TRBJ2-3 | TRBD1 | TRBV27 | TGTGCCAGCAGTTTAGTAGGCTCCTGGACAGGTGTTTCAGATACGCAGTATTTT | CASSLVGSWTGVSDTQYF
few | TRBJ2-6 | TRBD1 | TRBV11-3 | TGTGCCAGCAGCGAGTGGACAGGGAACGGGGCCAACGTCCTGACTTTC | CASSEWTGNGANVLTF
NA | TRBJ2-2 | NA | TRBV5-1 | TGCGCCACCGGGTTGGGCCAAGCATGGAACACCGGGGAGCTGTTTTTT | CATGLGQAWNTGELFF
NA | TRBJ1-1 | NA | TRBV19 | TGTGCCAGTACGTTCATCGGGGCGAACACTGAAGCTTTCTTT | CASTFIGANTEAFF
NA | TRBJ2-7 | TRBD2 | TRBV28 | TGTGCCAGCACGACCCAGGCGGGAGCTAACTACGAGCAGTACTTC | CASTTQAGANYEQYF
NA | TRBJ2-5 | TRBD2 | TRBV6-6 | TGTGCCAGCAGTTACGGCGGGACTAGCGGGGGTGAGACCCAGTACTTC | CASSYGGTSGGETQYF
NA | TRBJ2-2 | NA | TRBV7-9 | TGTGCCAGCAGCTCTAGTCAGGTTGGGAACACCGGGGAGCTGTTTTTT | CASSSSQVGNTGELFF
NA | TRBJ1-6 | TRBD1 | TRBV9 | TGTGCCAGCAGCGCGGGACAGGGGGATAATTCACCCCTCCACTTT | CASSAGQGDNSPLHF
NA | TRBJ1-6 | NA | TRBV28 | TGTGCCAGCACGTTCAGGGCCACGGATTCACCCCTCCACTTT | CASTFRATDSPLHF
NA | TRBJ2-1 | NA | TRBV18 | TGTGCCAGCTCACCACTAACCCGGGGAGCCGTGATACTTGGCGAGCAGTTCTTC | CASSPLTRGAVILGEQFF
once | TRBJ2-5 | NA | TRBV7-8 | TGTGCCAGCAGCCCTGGGGGAGTCACTCAAGAGACCCAGTACTTC | CASSPGGVTQETQYF
once | TRBJ2-5 | NA | TRBV5-4 | TGTGCCAGCAGCCCAGGCCCCGGGGTGGAGACCCAGTACTTC | CASSPGPGVETQYF
NA | TRBJ2-7 | TRBD1 | TRBV29-1 | TGCAGCGCTGCCCCGGCCGACAGGGAAATCTACGAGCAGTACTTC | CSAAPADREIYEQYF
NA | TRBJ1-1 | NA | TRBV7-2 | TGTGCCAGCAGCTTCAGCACCCCGAACACTGAAGCTTTCTTT | CASSFSTPNTEAFF
NA | TRBJ2-1 | NA | TRBV9 | TGTGCCAGCAGCGTAGCTACGGTGGGAGCTGCGGGACTGCTGTTCTTC | CASSVATVGAAGLLFF
NA | TRBJ1-1 | NA | TRBV5-1 | TGCGCCAGCAGCTTGGCCCGGGGGGACGGCACTGAAGCTTTCTTT | CASSLARGDGTEAFF
NA | TRBJ1-2 | NA | TRBV5-8 | TGTGCCAGCAGCTTGACGGGGACTAACTATGGCTACACCTTC | CASSLTGTNYGYTF
NA | TRBJ1-3 | NA | TRBV18 | TGTGCCAGCTCTCAGGGAACAGCTGGAAACACCATATATTTT | CASSQGTAGNTIYF
NA | TRBJ1-2 | NA | TRBV9 | TGTGCCAGCAGCGTAGGGGGCCTTAACTATGGCTACACCTTC | CASSVGGLNYGYTF
NA | TRBJ1-1 | NA | TRBV12-3/TRBV12-4 | TGTGCCAGCAGGTGGAGTGATGAGCCTGAAGCTTTCTTT | CASRWSDEPEAFF
NA | TRBJ2-3 | NA | TRBV3-1/TRBV3-2 | TGTGCCAGCAGCCACCTCAGGAAGGAACAGTTCACAGATACGCAGTATTTT | CASSHLRKEQFTDTQYF
NA | TRBJ2-7 | TRBD2 | TRBV9 | TGTGCCAGCAGCCCCTGGACTAGCGGGGCAGGGGACTACGAGCAGTACTTC | CASSPWTSGAGDYEQYF
NA | TRBJ2-7 | TRBD1 | TRBV4-1 | TGCGCCAGCAGCCAAGATTGGGGCTGGGACAGCACCTACGAGCAGTACTTC | CASSQDWGWDSTYEQYF
NA | TRBJ1-2 | NA | TRBV6-5 | TGTGCCAGCAGTTCCGGACTTACTAACTATGGCTACACCTTC | CASSSGLTNYGYTF